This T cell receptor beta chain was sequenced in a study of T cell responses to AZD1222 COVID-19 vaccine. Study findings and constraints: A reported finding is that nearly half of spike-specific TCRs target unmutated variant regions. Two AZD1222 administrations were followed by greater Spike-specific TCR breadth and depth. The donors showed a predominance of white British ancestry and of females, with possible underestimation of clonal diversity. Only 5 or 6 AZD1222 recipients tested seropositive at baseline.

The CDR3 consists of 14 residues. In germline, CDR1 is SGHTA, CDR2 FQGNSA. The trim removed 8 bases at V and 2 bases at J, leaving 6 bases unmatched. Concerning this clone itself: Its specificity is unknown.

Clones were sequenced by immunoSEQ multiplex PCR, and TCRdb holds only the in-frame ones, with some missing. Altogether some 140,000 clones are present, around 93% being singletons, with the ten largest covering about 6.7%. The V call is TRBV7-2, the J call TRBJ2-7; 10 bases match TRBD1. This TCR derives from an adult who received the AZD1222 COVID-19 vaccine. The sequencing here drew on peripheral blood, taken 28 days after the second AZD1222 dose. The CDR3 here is CASQFGQGAYEQYF. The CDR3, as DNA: TGTGCCAGCCAGTTCGGACAGGGGGCCTACGAGCAGTACTTC.